This entry is about one T cell receptor beta chain. Its antigen is unknown. Other nucleotide sequences in the sample specify the same CDR3. Single viable CD3+CD4+CD8-CD45RO+ cells were sorted as the memory CD4+ T cells. Total CD4+ T cells were enriched by CD4 positive selection. The data derive from a study of memory CD4+ T cells and cytomegalovirus serostatus. Study-wide results and limits: A US-trained random forest predicted CMV serostatus with median AUC around 0.9.

Clones were sequenced by immunoSEQ multiplex PCR, and TCRdb holds only the in-frame ones, with some missing. The repertoire holds about 61,000 clones, with roughly four fifths as singletons. CDR3 length: 12 residues. Germline V lookup: CDR1 GTSNPN, CDR2 SVGIG (reference sequence). The junction had 2 bases not matched to a gene; V was cut back by 0 bases and J by 8 bases. The source material was memory CD4+ T cells from blood. This clonotype was sampled from an adult in good health and CMV-seronegative. The chain recombines TRBV30 with TRBJ1-2; 8 positions agree with TRBD1. CDR3 sequence: CAWSVRGRGYTF. CDR3 DNA: TGTGCCTGGAGTGTCAGGGGGCGCGGCTACACCTTC.